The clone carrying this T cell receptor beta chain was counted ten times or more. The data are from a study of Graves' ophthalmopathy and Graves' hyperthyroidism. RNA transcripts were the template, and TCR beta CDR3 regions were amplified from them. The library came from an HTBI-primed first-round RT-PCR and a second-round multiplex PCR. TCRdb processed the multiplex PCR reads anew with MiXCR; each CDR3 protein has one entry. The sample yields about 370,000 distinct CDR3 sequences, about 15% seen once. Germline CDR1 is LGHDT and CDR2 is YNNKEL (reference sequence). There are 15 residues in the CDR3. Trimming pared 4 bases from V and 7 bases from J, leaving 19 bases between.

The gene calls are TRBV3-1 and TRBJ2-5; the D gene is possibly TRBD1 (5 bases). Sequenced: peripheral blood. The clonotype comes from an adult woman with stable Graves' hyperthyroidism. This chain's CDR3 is CASSLPGHPWGTQYF. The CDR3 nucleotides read TGTGCCAGCAGCCTCCCAGGACACCCTTGGGGGACCCAGTACTTC.